These 32 T cell receptor beta chains were sequenced from one sample in a study of blood T cell repertoires in COVID-19. Clones were read by immunoSEQ multiplex PCR, and TCRdb kept only the in-frame ones, dropping some. Of approximately 150,000 clones in the sample, around 89% were seen once. Sequencing was done on a sample of peripheral blood. These TCRs come from a man aged 50 to 60 who had recovered from COVID-19.

The rearrangement links TRBV9 to TRBJ2-2, with D possibly being TRBD2 (6 bases). The V gene lost 2 bases and the J gene lost 4 bases, with 12 bases spanning the gap. The CDR3 length is 15 residues. CDR1 is SGDLS and CDR2 is YYNGEE in the germline V gene. CDR3 DNA: TGTGCCAGCAGCGTTGGTAGCGGTTTCACCGGGGAGCTGTTTTTT. Translating gives CASSVGSGFTGELFF.

This sequence joins TRBV3-1 (or the pseudogene TRBV3-2) and TRBJ2-7; 9 bases are a match to TRBD2. The CDR3 totals 16 residues. Germline V gives CDR1 LGHDT, CDR2 YNNKEL (reference sequence). Trimming at V came to 5 bases and at J to 3 bases, leaving 11 bases not matched to a gene. The CDR3 DNA reads TGTGCCAGCAGCGCACTTCCTAGCGGGGCTGGCTACGAGCAGTACTTC. It translates to CASSALPSGAGYEQYF.

The rearrangement joins TRBV12-3 or TRBV12-4 to TRBJ2-5, with 9 bases fitting TRBD2. Trimming cost V 5 bases and J 11 bases; bases outside gene matches: 9. There are 13 residues in the CDR3. DNA of the CDR3: TGTGCCAGCAGTCCTGGACTAGCGCCGAGGCAGTACTTC. Translating it yields CASSPGLAPRQYF.

The V and J genes are TRBV15 and TRBJ1-3; D ambiguous. V was trimmed by 0 bases and J by 2 bases, leaving 11 bases between them. The germline V gene has CDR1 LNHNV and CDR2 YYDKDF (reference sequence). This CDR3 is built from 16 residues. The CDR3 coding sequence is TGTGCCACCAGCAGAGAGCTGCAGGTAGCTGGAAACACCATATATTTT. Protein sequence: CATSRELQVAGNTIYF.

This clone has just one count. The CDR3 DNA is TGTGCCAGCAGCGTAGAAGGACTAGCGGGGTCAACTAGCACAGATACGCAGTATTTT. Encoded protein: CASSVEGLAGSTSTDTQYF. The chain joins TRBV9 to TRBJ2-3; the match to TRBD2 covers 12 bases. The CDR3 consists of 19 residues. V shed 0 bases and J 0 bases; nucleotides not matched to a gene: 8. The germline CDR1 and CDR2 sequences are SGDLS and YYNGEE.

This chain joins TRBV19 and TRBJ2-2; 8 bases fit TRBD2. Germline trimming cut 5 bases from V and 7 bases from J; bases unmatched to any gene: 9. The germline V gene has CDR1 LNHDA and CDR2 SQIVND (reference sequence). The CDR3 length is 15 residues. The DNA for the CDR3 is TGTGCCAGTAGTTCCGCCGGACTAGCCGGCGGGGAGCTGTTTTTT. Amino acids: CASSSAGLAGGELFF.

This chain uses TRBV5-1 with TRBJ2-5; D not certain. Trimming cost V 0 bases and J 5 bases, with 14 bases left between them. The CDR3 sequence is 15 residues long. Germline V gives CDR1 SGHRS, CDR2 YFSETQ. CDR3 amino acids: CASSLALARVETQYF. The CDR3 bases are TGCGCCAGCAGCTTGGCCCTCGCTCGGGTGGAGACCCAGTACTTC.

This sequence joins TRBV18 and TRBJ2-6; 15 bases agree with TRBD2. The CDR3 has 19 residues. After removal of 4 bases from V and 2 bases from J, the junction contained 6 bases not matched to a gene. The germline gives CDR1 KGHSH, CDR2 LQKENI. CDR3 amino acids: CASSLRTSGRATGANVLTF. The CDR3 nucleotides read TGTGCCAGCTCACTAAGGACTAGCGGGAGGGCTACTGGGGCCAACGTCCTGACTTTC.

The rearrangement uses TRBV28 and TRBJ1-5; D might be TRBD1 (5 bases). The germline V and J ends were trimmed by 4 bases and 0 bases, with 16 bases remaining between them. This CDR3 comprises 17 residues. The germline V gene has CDR1 MDHEN and CDR2 SYDVKM. The CDR3 here is CASSSRAGLASNQPQHF. In nucleotides, the CDR3 is TGTGCCAGCAGTTCCCGTGCAGGGCTTGCTAGCAATCAGCCCCAGCATTTT. Based on the CDR3 plus reference TRBV28 and TRBJ1-5, the full variable domain is DVKVTQSSRYLVKRTGEKVFLECVQDMDHENMFWYRQDPGLGLRLIYFSYDVKMKEKGDIPEGYSVSREKKERFSLILESASTNQTSMYLCASSSRAGLASNQPQHFGDGTRLSIL.

The chain links TRBV7-9 to TRBJ1-2, with 8 bases matching TRBD1. The V segment lost 2 bases and the J segment 4 bases; nucleotides outside the gene matches: 3. This CDR3 region has 14 residues. CDR1 and CDR2 (germline): SEHNR, FQNEAQ (reference sequence). The CDR3 region is CASSLRDRSYGYTF. CDR3 sequence (DNA): TGTGCCAGCAGCTTAAGGGACAGGTCCTATGGCTACACCTTC.

This clone was seen a few times. J is TRBJ1-2 and V is TRBV6-6, with a tentative D call TRBD1 (6 bases). CDR1 and CDR2 (germline): MNHNY, SVGAGI (reference sequence). The germline V and J ends were trimmed by 5 bases and 2 bases, with 15 bases remaining between them. The CDR3 runs 15 residues. The DNA of the CDR3 is TGTGCCAGCAGTACCTTGACAGGCACCAACTATGGCTACACCTTC. Residues: CASSTLTGTNYGYTF.

The chain employs TRBV6-2 or TRBV6-3 and TRBJ1-6; no clear D. The CDR3 has 16 residues. The germline V gene has CDR1 MNHEY and CDR2 SVGEGT. With 4 bases removed from V and 7 bases from J, the gap between germline ends came to 17 bases. The CDR3 region has the DNA TGTGCCAGCAGTTTAAGGAAATCCGGCGGGAATTCACCCCTCCACTTT. As protein: CASSLRKSGGNSPLHF.

V gene TRBV30 combines with J gene TRBJ1-5; no reliable D call. The CDR3 contains 13 residues. Germline CDR1 is GTSNPN and CDR2 is SVGIG (reference sequence). Trimming removed 1 base from V and 7 bases from J, with 11 bases in between. The CDR3 region has the DNA TGTGCCTGGAGTGGGGGAGTCTGGCAGCCCCAGCATTTT. Protein product: CAWSGGVWQPQHF.

Concerning this clone itself: The junction departs from germline at one end; a sequencing error may be responsible. The rearrangement links TRBV7-8 to TRBJ2-5; D not resolved. The CDR3 runs 9 residues. CDR1 and CDR2 from the germline V gene are SGHVS and FQNEAQ. CDR3 amino acids: CASSLGFNF. The CDR3 DNA reads TGTGCCAGCAGCTTAGGTTTCAACTTC.

Concerning this clone: This specimen includes other DNA sequences encoding the same CDR3. The chain recombines TRBV4-1 with TRBJ2-3; 14 bases align to TRBD2. Germline loops: CDR1 MGHRA, CDR2 YSYEKL. V lost 3 bases to trimming and J lost 4 bases; unmatched junction nucleotides: 0. The CDR3 is 15 residues long. The CDR3 region is CASSQTSGGADTQYF. CDR3 DNA: TGCGCCAGCAGCCAGACTAGCGGGGGGGCAGATACGCAGTATTTT.

The chain combines TRBV7-2 with TRBJ1-1; D is perhaps TRBD1 (5 bases). Germline CDR1 reads SGHTA; CDR2 reads FQGNSA. V lost 1 base and J 6 bases, leaving 18 bases between the germline ends. This CDR3 is built from 16 residues. CDR3 bases: TGTGCCAGCAGCTTAGTATGGGAGGGCAGGGCCTCTGAAGCTTTCTTT. This sequence encodes CASSLVWEGRASEAFF.

The rearrangement joins TRBV18 to TRBJ1-5; D possibly corresponds to TRBD1 (5 bases). The V and J ends lost 5 bases and 0 bases respectively, with 11 bases between them. CDR3 size: 15 residues. Germline CDR1 is KGHSH and CDR2 is LQKENI. CDR3 region: CASSTDMNSNQPQHF. The CDR3 coding sequence is TGTGCCAGCTCAACGGACATGAATAGCAATCAGCCCCAGCATTTT. Full variable domain (outside the CDR3, taken from reference TRBV18 and TRBJ1-5): NAGVMQNPRHLVRRRGQEARLRCSPMKGHSHVYWYRQLPEEGLKFMVYLQKENIIDESGMPKERFSAEFPKEGPSILRIQQVVRGDSAAYFCASSTDMNSNQPQHFGDGTRLSIL.

A single count supports this clone. The chain couples TRBV14 to TRBJ2-1; TRBD1 agrees at 11 bases. The V and J ends lost 5 bases and 2 bases, in that order; junction bases with no gene match: 5. This CDR3 spans 16 amino acids. Germline loops: CDR1 SGHDN, CDR2 FVKESK. CDR3 nucleotide sequence: TGTGCCAGCAGCGCGGGACAGGGGGGCCCCTACAATGAGCAGTTCTTC. As protein: CASSAGQGGPYNEQFF.

This clone was detected only once. In nucleotides, the CDR3 is TGCGCCAGCAGGGGCCTAGGACAGGGGTTCTACGAGCAGTACTTC. Translated, it gives CASRGLGQGFYEQYF. This chain joins TRBV4-1 and TRBJ2-7, with 9 bases matching TRBD1. Per germline, CDR1 MGHRA and CDR2 YSYEKL. V dropped 6 bases and J dropped 3; count of bases not matched to a gene: 9. The CDR3 contains 15 residues.

The chain recombines TRBV5-4 with TRBJ2-3, with 10 bases that match TRBD1. CDR1 and CDR2 from the germline V gene are SGHNT and YYREEE (reference sequence). V lost 2 bases, J lost 3 bases, and 6 bases stayed unmatched. This CDR3 is 16 amino acids long. This chain's CDR3 is CASSFPRQGATDTQYF. The CDR3 DNA reads TGTGCCAGCAGCTTTCCACGACAGGGGGCGACAGATACGCAGTATTTT.

V gene TRBV6-5 combines with J gene TRBJ1-2; 10 nucleotides match TRBD1. The V gene's germline CDR1 is MNHEY and CDR2 SVGAGI. CDR3 size: 14 residues. Trimming took 7 bases from V and 8 from J; bases not matched to a gene: 10. The CDR3 DNA follows: TGTGCCAGCAATCTACGACAGGGGGCGCAGGGCTACACCTTC. Its protein is CASNLRQGAQGYTF.

Points on this clone: A junction boundary mismatches the germline segment, possibly from a read error. V gene TRBV5-1 combines with J gene TRBJ2-7; 9 nucleotides align to TRBD1. The CDR3 runs 15 residues. Germline V lookup: CDR1 SGHRS, CDR2 YFSETQ. The CDR3 reads CASSLKTGGSFEQYF. CDR3 DNA: TGCGCCAGCAGCTTGAAGACAGGGGGGTCCTTCGAGCAGTACTTC.

This chain links TRBV14 with TRBJ2-3, with TRBD1 matching over 9 bases. This CDR3 has 15 amino acids. After removal of 4 bases from V and 4 bases from J, the junction contained 6 bases not matched to a gene. Germline CDR1 and CDR2: SGHDN and FVKESK. The CDR3 DNA reads TGTGCCAGCAGCCCCGGACAGGGGCTAGCAGATACGCAGTATTTT. Translated, it gives CASSPGQGLADTQYF. The whole variable domain, remainder taken from reference TRBV14 and TRBJ2-3, is EAGVTQFPSHSVIEKGQTVTLRCDPISGHDNLYWYRRVMGKEIKFLLHFVKESKQDESGMPNNRFLAERTGGTYSTLKVQPAELEDSGVYFCASSPGQGLADTQYFGPGTRLTVL.

This clone was counted a few times. J is TRBJ1-2 and V is TRBV19; TRBD1 agrees at 7 bases. Germline V gene sequence: CDR1 LNHDA, CDR2 SQIVND (reference sequence). The CDR3 covers 14 residues. After removal of 5 bases from V and 3 bases from J, the junction contained 6 bases not matched to a gene. DNA for the CDR3: TGTGCCAGTAGTTCCCGAGGGGGCGACTATGGCTACACCTTC. Its translation is CASSSRGGDYGYTF.

This chain joins TRBV28 and TRBJ2-5; TRBD1 agrees at 10 bases. Trimming cost V 9 bases and J 5 bases; bases outside gene matches: 3. Germline-derived CDR1 and CDR2 are MDHEN and SYDVKM. CDR3 length equals 12 residues. The CDR3 region is CASLTGGETQYF. CDR3 nucleotides: TGTGCCAGTTTGACAGGGGGCGAGACCCAGTACTTC.

In nucleotides, the CDR3 is TGTGCCAGTAGTATAGCCCCTGGCGGGGGGTCGGAGACCCAGTACTTC. Amino acids: CASSIAPGGGSETQYF. The chain is built from TRBV19 and TRBJ2-5; 8 nucleotides agree with TRBD2. Germline V CDR1 and CDR2: LNHDA, SQIVND (reference sequence). The CDR3 extends over 16 amino acids. V was pared by 1 base and J by 5 bases, with 9 bases of the junction left unmatched.

Concerning this clone: This sample also contains other DNA sequences that code for the same CDR3. The rearrangement uses TRBV2 and TRBJ1-5, with 7 bases lining up with TRBD1. This CDR3 spans 15 amino acids. The germline V gene has CDR1 SNHLY and CDR2 FYNNEI. The V gene end was trimmed by 4 bases and the J gene end by 0 bases; junction bases not matched to a gene: 3. CDR3 residues: CASSGQGHSNQPQHF. The DNA of the CDR3 is TGTGCCAGCAGTGGACAGGGCCATAGCAATCAGCCCCAGCATTTT.

In this sample, this clone turned up once. The V gene is TRBV7-6, the J gene TRBJ2-1; weak D call: TRBD2 (6 bases). Germline V lookup: CDR1 SGHVS, CDR2 FNYEAQ. The CDR3 extends over 17 amino acids. Trimming left V 1 base short and J 5 bases short, with 18 bases between. CDR3 DNA sequence: TGTGCCAGCAGCTTAGGGAGGGGTCCCCAGACAAACAATGAGCAGTTCTTC. It yields the protein CASSLGRGPQTNNEQFF.

V is TRBV19 and J is TRBJ2-3; no definite D call. The CDR3 spans 13 residues. V lost 11 bases and J lost 4, with 16 bases in between. Germline V gene sequence: CDR1 LNHDA, CDR2 SQIVND (reference sequence). The CDR3 DNA is TGTGCCGTGGGCAACACGTACGCAGATACGCAGTATTTT. Its protein is CAVGNTYADTQYF.

The J gene is TRBJ2-1, the V gene TRBV7-6; 9 bases match TRBD2. The J segment lost 5 bases and the V segment lost 4 bases, leaving 9 bases of the junction unmatched. There are 16 residues in the CDR3. Germline CDR1 reads SGHVS; CDR2 reads FNYEAQ. CDR3 amino acids: CASSSTLAGINNEQFF. CDR3 nucleotides: TGTGCCAGCAGCTCGACGCTAGCGGGGATCAACAATGAGCAGTTCTTC.

The rearrangement links TRBV7-6 to TRBJ2-1; TRBD2 matches at 11 bases. Germline V gene lookup returns CDR1 SGHVS and CDR2 FNYEAQ. The CDR3 covers 17 residues. The V segment lost 5 bases and the J segment 4 bases; nucleotides outside the gene matches: 10. The CDR3 region has the DNA TGTGCCAGCAGCCCAACCACCGGGACTAGCGGATACAATGAGCAGTTCTTC. Protein product: CASSPTTGTSGYNEQFF.

The chain is built from TRBV6-5 and TRBJ2-7; D is perhaps TRBD1 (6 bases). CDR1 and CDR2 (germline): MNHEY, SVGAGI. V was clipped by 7 bases and J by 2 bases, with 15 bases between them. The CDR3 runs to 14 residues. The CDR3 protein is CASTRGRGPYEQYF. The DNA of the CDR3 is TGTGCCAGCACCCGGGGCAGGGGCCCCTACGAGCAGTACTTC.